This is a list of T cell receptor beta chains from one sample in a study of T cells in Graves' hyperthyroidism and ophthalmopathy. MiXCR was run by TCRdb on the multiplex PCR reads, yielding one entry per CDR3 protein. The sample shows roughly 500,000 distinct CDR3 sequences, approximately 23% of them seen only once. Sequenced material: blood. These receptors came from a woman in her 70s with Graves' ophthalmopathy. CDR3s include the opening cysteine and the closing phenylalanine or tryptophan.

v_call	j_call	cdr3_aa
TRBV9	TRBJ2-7	CASSTHTYEQYF
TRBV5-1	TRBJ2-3	CASRSAGTDTQYF
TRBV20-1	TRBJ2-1	CSARGRYLGIHEQFF
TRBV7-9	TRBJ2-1	CASSLASGRSHEQFF
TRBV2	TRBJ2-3	CASRNPLTGTTDTQYF
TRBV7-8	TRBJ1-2	CASSLVADPGGYTF
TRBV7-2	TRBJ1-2	CASSARQRNYGYTF
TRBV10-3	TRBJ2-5	CAISAPDPGSQYF
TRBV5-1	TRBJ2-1	CASSFTSGRSNEQFF
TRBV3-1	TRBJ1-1	CASSQEGRGTEAFF